These 11 T cell receptor beta chains were all obtained from the same sample, sequenced in a study of blood T cell repertoires in COVID-19 (dated by TCRdb to about 2020). The library was built by means of the immunoSEQ multiplex PCR assay. Held by TCRdb, this immuneACCESS table contains in-frame sequences only and omits some clones. Under half of the omission traces to an unresolved V gene where checked; the cause of the rest is unknown. This sample has about 360,000 clones in its table, and 88% of those were observed once. Roughly 2% of the sample goes to the ten largest clones. Sequencing was done on a sample of PBMCs or T cells enriched from blood (not recorded which). Receptors originate from a woman between 35 and 50 years old with acute COVID-19.

The chain employs TRBV10-3 and TRBJ1-4, with 9 bases identical to TRBD1. The CDR3 is made up of 13 amino acids. V was pared by 10 bases and J by 8 bases, with 8 bases of the junction left unmatched. Germline loops: CDR1 ENHRY, CDR2 SYGVKD. The CDR3 loop is CASSGTGSEKLFF. In DNA form, the CDR3 reads TGTGCCAGCTCCGGGACAGGGAGCGAAAAACTGTTTTTT.

The CDR3 region has the DNA TGTGCCAGCAGCTTGGGACTAGCGGGGACCACAGATACGCAGTATTTT. Amino acids: CASSLGLAGTTDTQYF. This chain links TRBV5-5 with TRBJ2-3; TRBD2 agrees at 11 bases. The trim removed 0 bases at V and 2 bases at J, leaving 2 bases unmatched. This CDR3 has 16 residues. The germline gives CDR1 SGHKS, CDR2 YYEKEE (reference sequence).

This rearrangement joins TRBV10-3 to TRBJ1-6, with TRBD1 matching 7 bases. Germline V gene sequence: CDR1 ENHRY, CDR2 SYGVKD. This CDR3 comprises 14 residues. The V segment lost 2 bases and the J segment 10 bases; nucleotides outside the gene matches: 5. The CDR3 reads CAISEGRGTSPLHF. The CDR3 DNA sequence: TGTGCCATCAGTGAGGGCAGGGGGACCTCACCCCTCCACTTT.

This clone has a single count. The rearrangement uses TRBV4-1 and TRBJ2-5, with a tentative D call TRBD2 (7 bases). Germline V gene sequence: CDR1 MGHRA, CDR2 YSYEKL. The V and J ends lost 0 bases and 0 bases respectively, with 17 bases between them. The CDR3 covers 18 residues. DNA for the CDR3: TGCGCCAGCAGCCAAGAGGGGGGGACATACCTATACCAAGAGACCCAGTACTTC. Protein sequence: CASSQEGGTYLYQETQYF.

The CDR3 spells CASRDFGSYGYTF. The CDR3, as DNA: TGTGCCAGCCGGGACTTCGGTAGCTATGGCTACACCTTC. The chain links TRBV10-3 to TRBJ1-2; weak D call: TRBD1 (5 bases). The CDR3 totals 13 residues. The V end was cut by 10 bases, the J end by 4 bases, with 16 bases between. Germline V gene data show CDR1 as ENHRY and CDR2 as SYGVKD.

The chain employs TRBV7-2 and TRBJ1-5; D gene unclear. The CDR3 contains 14 residues. The germline CDR1 and CDR2 sequences are SGHTA and FQGNSA. The V and J ends lost 1 base and 7 bases respectively, with 11 bases between them. In nucleotides, the CDR3 is TGTGCCAGCAGCTTAGTTTCAGCCGGGCAGCCCCAGCATTTT. As protein: CASSLVSAGQPQHF.

The DNA for the CDR3 is TGTGCCATCAGCTTTGGGGGACAGGGCCCCGGGGAGCTGTTTTTT. It encodes CAISFGGQGPGELFF. The rearrangement uses TRBV10-3 and TRBJ2-2; TRBD1 matches 9 bases. V gave up 6 bases and J gave up 6 bases; unmatched junction bases: 8. CDR3 length: 15 amino acids. Germline V gene data show CDR1 as ENHRY and CDR2 as SYGVKD.

This clone has a single count. J is TRBJ2-2 and V is TRBV6-5, with D possibly matching TRBD2 (6 bases). In germline, CDR1 is MNHEY, CDR2 SVGAGI. Between the trimmed V and J ends, which lost 4 bases and 8 bases, there was a span of 17 bases. This CDR3 contains 15 residues. DNA of the CDR3: TGTGCCAGCAGTTGGCGCGGGGCAAGTATGGGGGAGCTGTTTTTT. Protein sequence: CASSWRGASMGELFF.

This chain joins TRBV7-8 and TRBJ1-1, with D possibly matching TRBD1 (6 bases). Trimming shortened V by 3 bases and J by 10 bases, and 18 bases separated the two germline ends. CDR1 is SGHVS and CDR2 is FQNEAQ in the germline V gene. This CDR3 is 14 amino acids long. The CDR3 protein is CASSLAQGSRPAFF. CDR3 sequence (DNA): TGTGCCAGCAGCTTGGCACAGGGTAGCCGGCCAGCTTTCTTT.

The chain recombines TRBV30 with TRBJ1-3, with D unclear. This CDR3 is 15 amino acids long. Per the germline V gene, CDR1 is GTSNPN and CDR2 is SVGIG (reference sequence). V lost 0 bases to trimming and J lost 0 bases, with 9 bases between them. CDR3 protein: CAWSVRRSSGNTIYF. The CDR3, as DNA: TGTGCCTGGAGTGTACGGCGGAGCTCTGGAAACACCATATATTTT. The full variable domain, its missing parts supplied by reference TRBV30 and TRBJ1-3, is SQTIHQWPATLVQPVGSPLSLECTVEGTSNPNLYWYRQAAGRGLQLLFYSVGIGQISSEVPQNLSASRPQDRQFILSSKKLLLSDSGFYLCAWSVRRSSGNTIYFGEGSWLTVV.

This chain connects TRBV6-4 to TRBJ1-3, with 7 bases identical to TRBD1. The CDR3 spans 13 residues. V lost 5 bases and J lost 4; bases outside the gene matches: 2. Germline CDR1 and CDR2: MRHNA and SNTAGT. The CDR3 region has the DNA TGTGCCAGCAGTCAGGGGGACGGAAACACCATATATTTT. This codes for CASSQGDGNTIYF.